These T cell receptor beta chains were read from a single sample in a study of radiotherapy plus CTLA-4 blockade in lung cancer. Profiled with immunoSEQ multiplex PCR; TCRdb holds only in-frame clones, not every one. The repertoire holds 45,000 or so clones, with roughly three quarters as singletons. This sample comprised peripheral blood, obtained from a patient treated with radiotherapy plus ipilimumab. The receptors here all came from a human donor with non-small cell lung cancer who had stable disease on radiotherapy plus ipilimumab. Each CDR3 is given with its conserved first and last residue. A D gene is named only where the DNA matches it firmly.

D: -; J: TRBJ2-5; V: TRBV28; CDR3: CASSSSTAQETQYF
D: -; J: TRBJ1-2; V: TRBV18; CDR3: CASSPSGGYYGYTF
D: TRBD2; J: TRBJ2-7; V: TRBV5-4; CDR3: CASSLERGALQDYEQYF
D: -; J: TRBJ2-3; V: TRBV27; CDR3: CASSLSLRGGTDTQYF
D: -; J: TRBJ1-2; V: TRBV2; CDR3: CASSEALRTSAYGYTF
D: -; J: TRBJ1-5; V: TRBV28; CDR3: CASLTQALWGNQPQHF
D: -; J: TRBJ2-5; V: TRBV2; CDR3: CASSEGPDSFETQYF
D: TRBD1; J: TRBJ1-1; V: TRBV19; CDR3: CASSRGTGNTEAFF
D: TRBD1; J: TRBJ1-6; V: TRBV11-2; CDR3: CASSPLRGLSSPLHF
D: -; J: TRBJ1-4; V: TRBV18; CDR3: CASSPGQNNEKLFF
D: TRBD1; J: TRBJ1-1; V: TRBV29-1; CDR3: CSARPGQMNTEAFF
D: -; J: TRBJ1-4; V: TRBV9; CDR3: CASSVAEGGGEKLFF
D: -; J: TRBJ1-3; V: TRBV10-2; CDR3: CASSDGGSGNTIYF
D: -; J: TRBJ2-3; V: TRBV2; CDR3: CASSVQAFTDTQYF
D: TRBD1; J: TRBJ1-1; V: TRBV5-1; CDR3: CASSNRTGNTEAFF
D: TRBD1; J: TRBJ1-2; V: TRBV5-6; CDR3: CASTLRQGTIVYGYTF
D: TRBD1; J: TRBJ1-2; V: TRBV6-1; CDR3: CASSAQGAGHDYGYTF
D: -; J: TRBJ1-1; V: TRBV18; CDR3: CATHRDLNTEAFF
D: -; J: TRBJ1-5; V: TRBV6-5; CDR3: CASSWDISSGQPQHF
D: -; J: TRBJ1-3; V: TRBV4-3; CDR3: CASSQDTGVGGNTIYF
D: -; J: TRBJ1-4; V: TRBV13; CDR3: CASSPTQQYGGKLFF
D: -; J: TRBJ2-1; V: TRBV7-2; CDR3: CASSSGQPNEQFF
D: -; J: TRBJ2-5; V: TRBV5-4; CDR3: CASSLGQGPRETQYF
D: TRBD1; J: TRBJ1-5; V: TRBV18; CDR3: CASSLEVFRTGNQPQHF
D: -; J: TRBJ1-1; V: TRBV6-6; CDR3: CAILDILNTEAFF
D: -; J: TRBJ2-5; V: TRBV18; CDR3: CASSLDIQETQYF
D: TRBD1; J: TRBJ1-3; V: TRBV11-2; CDR3: CASSFTGAGNTIYF
D: -; J: TRBJ1-1; V: TRBV27; CDR3: CASSFVGETEAFF
D: -; J: TRBJ1-1; V: TRBV11-2; CDR3: CASSPLLPPNTEAFF
D: TRBD1; J: TRBJ1-2; V: TRBV19; CDR3: CAIGDRVNGYTF
D: -; J: TRBJ2-5; V: TRBV4-1; CDR3: CASSQAGTGQETQYF
D: -; J: TRBJ1-3; V: TRBV15; CDR3: CATSGTGSAGNTIYF